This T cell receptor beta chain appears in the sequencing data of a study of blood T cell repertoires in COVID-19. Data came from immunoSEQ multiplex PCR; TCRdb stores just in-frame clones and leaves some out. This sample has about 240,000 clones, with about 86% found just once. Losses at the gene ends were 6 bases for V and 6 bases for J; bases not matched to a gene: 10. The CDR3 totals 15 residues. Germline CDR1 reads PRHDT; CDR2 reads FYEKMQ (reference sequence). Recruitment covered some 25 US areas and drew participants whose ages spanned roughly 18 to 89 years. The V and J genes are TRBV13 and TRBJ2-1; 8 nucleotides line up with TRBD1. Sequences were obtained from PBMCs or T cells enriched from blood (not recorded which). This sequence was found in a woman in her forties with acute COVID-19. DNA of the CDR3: TGTGCCAGCAGTCCTGGGACAGGCGGGCTCAATGAGCAGTTCTTC. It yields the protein CASSPGTGGLNEQFF.